This is a list of T cell receptor beta chains from one sample in a study of cytomegalovirus exposure and HLA in healthy donors. Data came from immunoSEQ multiplex PCR; TCRdb stores just in-frame clones and leaves some out. This sample has approximately 80,000 clones, with 93% found just once. Input material: PBMCs. These receptors were taken from a woman in her twenties or thirties in good health and CMV-seronegative. Each CDR3 is given without its conserved first and last residue. The order of the fields is J gene, V gene, CDR3 length, CDR3 protein.

TRBJ1-4,TRBV30,12,AWSGDRGKEKLF
TRBJ2-7,TRBV5-5,12,ASSWGTGGYEQY
TRBJ2-1,TRBV19,13,ASSITGFFVHEQF
TRBJ2-3,TRBV6-6,11,ASTRDGTDTQY
TRBJ2-5,TRBV7-2,14,ASSPARLAGGETQY
TRBJ2-3,TRBV4-1,13,ASSQSGGGSDTQY
TRBJ2-3,TRBV18,16,ASHGLAGTTPSTDTQY
TRBJ1-3,TRBV2,13,ASSEYGAPGNTIY
TRBJ1-2,TRBV7-7,15,ASSFRTGWAANYGYT
TRBJ1-2,TRBV2,11,ASSILGAPGYT
TRBJ2-7,TRBV27,11,ASSHTSTYEQY
TRBJ2-1,TRBV4-1,14,ASSKSEGGSYNEQF
TRBJ2-7,TRBV18,13,ASSQTGTSGVQQY
TRBJ1-2,TRBV9,11,ASRQRGGRGYT
TRBJ2-2,TRBV7-3,11,ASSSGEGGELF
TRBJ1-1,TRBV9,12,ASSRGQGTPEAF
TRBJ2-3,TRBV6-1,13,ASSEGGGHTDTQY
TRBJ2-5,TRBV15,17,ATSRKVVVSGRVPETQY
TRBJ1-1,TRBV6-5,14,ASSSGQGASDTEAF
TRBJ2-7,TRBV9,11,ASSAEGIHEQY
TRBJ1-2,TRBV6-5,9,ASSFSYGYT
TRBJ1-3,TRBV7-2,15,ASSLAVLRGNGNTIY
TRBJ2-6,TRBV5-1,15,ASSLNARVSGANVLT
TRBJ2-1,TRBV4-2,19,ASSQYEFPGTSGRSRDEQF
TRBJ2-3,TRBV6-5,14,ASSYTRREAGDTQY
TRBJ2-4,TRBV7-8,15,ASSLDLGGLAKNIQY
TRBJ2-7,TRBV7-8,13,ASSLEAGLTYEQY
TRBJ2-2,TRBV7-9,14,ASSLMGGGAAGELF
TRBJ2-7,TRBV7-2,15,ASSFHPTERGRYEQY
TRBJ2-7,TRBV30,10,AWGQDRYEQY
TRBJ1-1,TRBV28,12,ASREGGADTEAF
TRBJ2-2,TRBV7-3,15,ASSLTSGKSVTGELF
TRBJ2-4,TRBV27,11,ASRLAGGGVQY
TRBJ1-2,TRBV28,13,ASIPPPGQGYGYT
TRBJ1-3,TRBV10-3,13,AISGSLVSGNTIY
TRBJ1-4,TRBV9,10,ASSALNEKLF
TRBJ2-3,TRBV9,14,ASSVRTSGGTDTQY
TRBJ2-7,TRBV5-4,14,ASSPPGTGGFYEQY
TRBJ1-1,TRBV30,11,ACDSIYGTEAF
TRBJ1-1,TRBV19,11,ASRGPGGTEAF
TRBJ2-7,TRBV7-2,13,ASSFWTSVSYEQY